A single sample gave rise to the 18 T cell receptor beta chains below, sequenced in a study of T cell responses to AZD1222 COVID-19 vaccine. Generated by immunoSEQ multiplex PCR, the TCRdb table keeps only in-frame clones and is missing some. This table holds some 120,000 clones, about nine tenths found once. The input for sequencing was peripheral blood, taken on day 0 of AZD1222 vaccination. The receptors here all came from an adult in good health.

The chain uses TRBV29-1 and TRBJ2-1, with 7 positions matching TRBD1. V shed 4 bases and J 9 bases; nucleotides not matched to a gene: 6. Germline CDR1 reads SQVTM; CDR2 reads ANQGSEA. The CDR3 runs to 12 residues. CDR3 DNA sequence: TGCAGCGTTGGAGAGGGGGCTGGTGAGCAGTTCTTC. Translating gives CSVGEGAGEQFF.

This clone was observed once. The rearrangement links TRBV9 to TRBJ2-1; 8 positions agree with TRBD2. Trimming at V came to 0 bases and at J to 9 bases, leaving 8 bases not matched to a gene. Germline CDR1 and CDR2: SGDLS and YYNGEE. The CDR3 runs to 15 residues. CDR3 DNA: TGTGCCAGCAGCGTAGGGGCTAGCGGGCGTAGTGAGCAGTTCTTC. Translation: CASSVGASGRSEQFF.

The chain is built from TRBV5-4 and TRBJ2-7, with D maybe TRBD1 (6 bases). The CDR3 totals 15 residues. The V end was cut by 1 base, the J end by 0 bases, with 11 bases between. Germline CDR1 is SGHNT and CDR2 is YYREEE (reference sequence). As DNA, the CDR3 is TGTGCCAGCAGCTTGCCAGGGGCCTCCTCCTACGAGCAGTACTTC. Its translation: CASSLPGASSYEQYF. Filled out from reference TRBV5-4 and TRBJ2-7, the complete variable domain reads ETGVTQSPTHLIKTRGQQVTLRCSSQSGHNTVSWYQQALGQGPQFIFQYYREEENGRGNFPPRFSGLQFPNYSSELNVNALELDDSALYLCASSLPGASSYEQYFGPGTRLTVT.

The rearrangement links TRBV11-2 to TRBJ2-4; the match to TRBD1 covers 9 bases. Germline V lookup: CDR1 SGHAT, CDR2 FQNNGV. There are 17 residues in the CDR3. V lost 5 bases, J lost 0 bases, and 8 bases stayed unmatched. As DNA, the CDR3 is TGTGCCAGCAGCCCAGGACAGGGGACCCTAGCCAAAAACATTCAGTACTTC. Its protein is CASSPGQGTLAKNIQYF.

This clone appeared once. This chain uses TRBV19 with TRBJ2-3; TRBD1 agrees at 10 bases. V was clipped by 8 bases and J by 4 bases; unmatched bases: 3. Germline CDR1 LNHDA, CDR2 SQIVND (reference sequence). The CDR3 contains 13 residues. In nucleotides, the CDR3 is TGTGCCAGTGGGGGACAGGGGTCAGATACGCAGTATTTT. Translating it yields CASGGQGSDTQYF.

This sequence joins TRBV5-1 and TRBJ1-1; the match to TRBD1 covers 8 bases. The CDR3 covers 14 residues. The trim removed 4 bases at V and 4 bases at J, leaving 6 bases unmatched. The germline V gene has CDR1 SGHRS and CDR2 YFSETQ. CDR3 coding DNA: TGCGCCAGCAGCCTTAATACAGGGGGCACTGAAGCTTTCTTT. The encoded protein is CASSLNTGGTEAFF.

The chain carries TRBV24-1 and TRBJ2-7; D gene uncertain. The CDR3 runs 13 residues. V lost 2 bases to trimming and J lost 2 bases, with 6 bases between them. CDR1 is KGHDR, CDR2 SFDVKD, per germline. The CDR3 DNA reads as TGTGCCACCAGTGATTCCAGGACCTACGAGCAGTACTTC. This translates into CATSDSRTYEQYF.

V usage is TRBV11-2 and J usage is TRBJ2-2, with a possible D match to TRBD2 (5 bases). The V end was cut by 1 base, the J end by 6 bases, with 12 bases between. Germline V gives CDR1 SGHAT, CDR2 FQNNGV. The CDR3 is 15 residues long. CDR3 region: CASSLGGPGAGELFF. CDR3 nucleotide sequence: TGTGCCAGCAGCTTAGGAGGCCCCGGGGCCGGGGAGCTGTTTTTT.

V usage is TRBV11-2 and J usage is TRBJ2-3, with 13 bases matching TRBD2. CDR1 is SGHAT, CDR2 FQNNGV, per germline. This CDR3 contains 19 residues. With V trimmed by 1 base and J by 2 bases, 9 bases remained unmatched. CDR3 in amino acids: CASSLVGRGLAGNTDTQYF. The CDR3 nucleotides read TGTGCCAGCAGCTTAGTAGGACGGGGACTAGCGGGAAACACAGATACGCAGTATTTT. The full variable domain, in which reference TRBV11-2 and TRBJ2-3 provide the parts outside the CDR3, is EAGVAQSPRYKIIEKRQSVAFWCNPISGHATLYWYQQILGQGPKLLIQFQNNGVVDDSQLPKDRFSAERLKGVDSTLKIQPAKLEDSAVYLCASSLVGRGLAGNTDTQYFGPGTRLTVL.

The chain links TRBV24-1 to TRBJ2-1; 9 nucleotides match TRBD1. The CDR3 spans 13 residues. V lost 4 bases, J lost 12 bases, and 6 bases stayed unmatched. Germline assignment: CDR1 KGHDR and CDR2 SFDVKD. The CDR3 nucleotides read TGTGCCACCAGTGACAGACAGGGGGGGAGGCAGTTCTTC. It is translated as CATSDRQGGRQFF.

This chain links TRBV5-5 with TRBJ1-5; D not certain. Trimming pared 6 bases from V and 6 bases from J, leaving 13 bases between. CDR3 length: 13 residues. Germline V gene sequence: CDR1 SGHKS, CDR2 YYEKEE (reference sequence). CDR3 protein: CASNPVPTQPQHF. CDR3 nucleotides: TGTGCCAGCAACCCGGTCCCCACTCAGCCCCAGCATTTT.

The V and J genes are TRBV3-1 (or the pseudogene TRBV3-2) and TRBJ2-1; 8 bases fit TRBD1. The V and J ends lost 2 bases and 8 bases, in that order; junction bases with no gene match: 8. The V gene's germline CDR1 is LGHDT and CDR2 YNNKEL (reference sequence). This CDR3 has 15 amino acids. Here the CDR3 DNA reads TGTGCCAGCAGCCAAAGGACAGGGAGGTCCCATGAGCAGTTCTTC. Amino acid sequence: CASSQRTGRSHEQFF.

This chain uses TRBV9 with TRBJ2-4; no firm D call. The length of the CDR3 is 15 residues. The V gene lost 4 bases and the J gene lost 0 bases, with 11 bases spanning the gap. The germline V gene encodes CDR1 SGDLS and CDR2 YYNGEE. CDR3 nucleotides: TGTGCCAGCAGCCTCCGGTCCGAAGCCAAAAACATTCAGTACTTC. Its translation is CASSLRSEAKNIQYF.

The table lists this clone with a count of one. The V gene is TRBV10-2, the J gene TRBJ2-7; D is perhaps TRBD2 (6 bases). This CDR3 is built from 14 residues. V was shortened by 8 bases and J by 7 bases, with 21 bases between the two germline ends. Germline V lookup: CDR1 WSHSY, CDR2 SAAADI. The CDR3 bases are TGCGCCAGCGCCGAAGTAGGCGGGGTTGGTGAGCAGTACTTC. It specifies CASAEVGGVGEQYF.

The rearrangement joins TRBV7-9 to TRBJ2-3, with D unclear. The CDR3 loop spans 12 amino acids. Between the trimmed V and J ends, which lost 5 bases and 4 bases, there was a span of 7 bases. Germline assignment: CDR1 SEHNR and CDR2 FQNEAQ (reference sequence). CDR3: CASSLDSDTQYF. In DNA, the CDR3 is TGTGCCAGCAGCCTGGATTCAGATACGCAGTATTTT.

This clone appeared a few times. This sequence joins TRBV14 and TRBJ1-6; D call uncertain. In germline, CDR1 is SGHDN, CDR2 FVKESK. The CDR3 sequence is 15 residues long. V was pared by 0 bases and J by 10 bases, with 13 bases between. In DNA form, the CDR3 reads TGTGCCAGCAGCCAAGATCCGGCAGGTTTCTCACCCCTCCACTTT. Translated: CASSQDPAGFSPLHF. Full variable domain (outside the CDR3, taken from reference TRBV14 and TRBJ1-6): EAGVTQFPSHSVIEKGQTVTLRCDPISGHDNLYWYRRVMGKEIKFLLHFVKESKQDESGMPNNRFLAERTGGTYSTLKVQPAELEDSGVYFCASSQDPAGFSPLHFGNGTRLTVT.

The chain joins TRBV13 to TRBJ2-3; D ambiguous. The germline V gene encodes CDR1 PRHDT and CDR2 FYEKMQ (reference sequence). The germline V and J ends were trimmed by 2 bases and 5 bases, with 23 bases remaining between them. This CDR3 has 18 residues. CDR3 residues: CASSLTPLDRKPKDTQYF. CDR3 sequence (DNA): TGTGCCAGCAGCTTAACCCCCCTAGACCGGAAGCCCAAAGATACGCAGTATTTT.

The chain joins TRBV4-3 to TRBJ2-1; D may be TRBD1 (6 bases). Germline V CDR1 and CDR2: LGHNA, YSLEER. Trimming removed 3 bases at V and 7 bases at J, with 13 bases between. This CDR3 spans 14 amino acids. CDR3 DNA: TGCGCCAGCAGCCATCCCGACAGGCGGAATGAGCAGTTCTTC. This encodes CASSHPDRRNEQFF.